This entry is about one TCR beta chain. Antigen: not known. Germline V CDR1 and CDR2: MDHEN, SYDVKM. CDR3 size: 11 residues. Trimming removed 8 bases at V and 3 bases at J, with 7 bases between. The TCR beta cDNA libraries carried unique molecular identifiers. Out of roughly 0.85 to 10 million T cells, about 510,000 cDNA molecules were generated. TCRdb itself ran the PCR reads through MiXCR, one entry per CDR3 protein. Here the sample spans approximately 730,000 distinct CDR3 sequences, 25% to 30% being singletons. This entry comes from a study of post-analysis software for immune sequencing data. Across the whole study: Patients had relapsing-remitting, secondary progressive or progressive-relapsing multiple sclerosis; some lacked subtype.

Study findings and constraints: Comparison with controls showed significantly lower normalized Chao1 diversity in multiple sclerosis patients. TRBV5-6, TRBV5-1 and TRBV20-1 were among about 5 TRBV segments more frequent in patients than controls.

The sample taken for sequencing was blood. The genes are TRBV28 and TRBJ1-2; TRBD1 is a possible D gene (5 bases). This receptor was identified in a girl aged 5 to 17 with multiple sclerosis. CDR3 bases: TGTGCCAGCCAACAGGACTATGGCTACACCTTC. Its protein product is CASQQDYGYTF.